This T cell receptor (beta chain) was sequenced during a study of glioma-infiltrating T cells. Study details: Glioma patients had dexamethasone for six or fewer days before surgery. About one million peripheral T cells were targeted at 4.5- to 10-fold coverage.

Worth noting for this clonotype: The antigen remains undetermined.

Amplification of TCR alpha and beta CDR3 regions from RNA used iRepertoire nested multiplex PCR. One entry per CDR3 protein results from TCRdb running MiXCR on the multiplex PCR reads. The sample shows 300,000 to 450,000 distinct CDR3 sequences, 41% of them seen only once. V was pared by 8 bases and J by 2 bases, with 16 bases between. The germline V gene has CDR1 MNHEY and CDR2 SMNVEV (reference sequence). The CDR3 covers 15 residues. Notes on the study in general: Gliomas, especially low-grade, showed above-expected tissue-blood divergence; non-neoplastic patients showed below. Shared blood CDR3 signature motifs marked patients with low tissue-blood divergence.

The receptor was derived from a human donor with low-grade glioma or glioblastoma, undergoing nonglioma brain surgery, or in good health (not recorded which). The rearrangement links TRBV27 to TRBJ1-5, with a tentative D call TRBD1 (5 bases). Sequenced material: glioma tissue, nonneoplastic brain tissue, or PBMCs (not recorded which). CDR3 sequence (DNA): TGTGCCAGCGGATCCCAGGGACGAGGCAATCAGCCCCAGCATTTT. This codes for CASGSQGRGNQPQHF.